This T cell receptor beta chain was captured in a study of identical twins. Study-wide findings and caveats: Zero-insertion findings could be partly confounded by invariant cells (MAIT and iNKT cells).

Each donor (without exception) was a healthy Caucasian. This clonotype appeared many times. Its antigen remains unknown. The junction departs from the called germline gene at one end, perhaps through a read error. Per germline, CDR1 SSHAT and CDR2 FNYEAQ (reference sequence). The CDR3 is made up of 14 amino acids. TCRdb reprocessed the 5' RACE reads with MiXCR, giving one entry per CDR3 protein. The data show around 480,000 distinct CDR3 sequences, 13% to 15% seen once. The same sample was also studied in work on yellow fever vaccine responses in identical twins.

The rearrangement uses TRBV7-7 and TRBJ2-7; no reliable D call. The sample was CD4+ T cells sorted from blood. This sequence was found in a woman aged 18-29 years in good health. In nucleotides, the CDR3 is TGTGCTAGCAGCCCGGCCGGTTTAGGGCGCGAGCAGTACTTC. This sequence encodes CASSPAGLGREQYF. Supplemented by reference TRBV7-7 and TRBJ2-7, the full variable domain reads GAGVSQSPRYKVTKRGQDVTLRCDPISSHATLYWYQQALGQGPEFLTYFNYEAQPDKSGLPSDRFSAERPEGSISTLTIQRTEQRDSAMYRCASSPAGLGREQYFGPGTRLTVT.